Shown below are 9 T cell receptor beta chains from a single sample sequenced in a study of breast tumors, draining lymph nodes, adjacent tissues. Breast cancer patients provided tissue from their axillary draining lymph nodes. TCRdb independently ran MiXCR on the multiplex PCR reads; one entry per CDR3 protein. The sample records 150,000 to 200,000 distinct CDR3 sequences, roughly a third being singletons. Sequences were obtained from axillary lymph node tissue. These receptors came from a female donor with breast cancer. Some clones in this sample may be carry-over from other donors' samples.

This clonotype appeared many times. The chain has TRBV6-5 and TRBJ2-2; 11 bases map to TRBD2. CDR3 length equals 18 residues. Trimming cost V 0 bases and J 3 bases; bases outside gene matches: 6. Per germline, CDR1 MNHEY and CDR2 SVGAGI. The CDR3 DNA sequence: TGTGCCAGCAGTTACTCGCCGTCTAGCGGGAGGTACACCGGGGAGCTGTTTTTT. Amino acid sequence: CASSYSPSSGRYTGELFF.

As for this clonotype: A much bigger clone sits one base away, suggesting this may be a read error. This chain joins TRBV4-2 and TRBJ2-7; TRBD1 matches at 7 bases. The CDR3 has 13 amino acids. V shed 7 bases, J shed 3 bases, and the junction held 6 bases outside the gene matches. The germline V gene has CDR1 LGHNA and CDR2 YNFKEQ. CDR3 DNA sequence: TGTGCCAGCACCCGACAGGGTGGCTACGAGCAGTACTTC. This gives the protein CASTRQGGYEQYF.

The table lists this clonotype with a few counts. A read error may be the cause here, since a much bigger clone is one base away. The genes are TRBV11-2 and TRBJ2-7; tentatively, D is TRBD2 (5 bases). CDR1 is SGHAT, CDR2 FQNNGV, per germline. The CDR3 has 15 residues. The germline V and J ends were trimmed by 1 base and 6 bases, with 16 bases remaining between them. This CDR3 reads CASSLVFGTGIEQYF. CDR3 nucleotides: TGTGCCAGCAGCTTAGTTTTCGGCACGGGAATCGAGCAGTACTTC.

The chain links TRBV15 to TRBJ2-5; D remains unclear. The germline V and J ends were trimmed by 3 bases and 0 bases, with 17 bases remaining between them. Germline V gives CDR1 LNHNV, CDR2 YYDKDF (reference sequence). The CDR3 runs to 17 residues. CDR3 residues: CATSSESPDLYQETQYF. DNA of the CDR3: TGTGCCACCAGCAGTGAATCCCCTGACCTGTACCAAGAGACCCAGTACTTC.

With respect to this clonotype: A much larger clonotype is one base distant, so this may be a read error. The CDR3 ends on some other residue instead of the conserved phenylalanine or tryptophan, so this is likely a read error. The chain recombines TRBV18 with TRBJ2-5; D might be TRBD1 (5 bases). From germline, CDR1 is KGHSH and CDR2 LQKENI. This CDR3 has 15 residues. Trimming pared 3 bases from V and 4 bases from J, leaving 15 bases between. CDR3 nucleotide sequence: TGTGCCAGCTCACCCGCAGGGTACTTTGGAGAGACCCAGTACTGC. The encoded protein is CASSPAGYFGETQYC.

The gene calls are TRBV4-2 and TRBJ2-3; D perhaps matches TRBD2 (6 bases). Trimming cost V 1 base and J 6 bases, with 8 bases left between them. CDR1 and CDR2 from the germline V gene are LGHNA and YNFKEQ. The CDR3 is made up of 13 amino acids. CDR3 sequence reads: CASSQGSGDTQYF. The CDR3 nucleotides read TGTGCCAGCAGCCAAGGGAGCGGGGATACGCAGTATTTT.

This clonotype showed up many times. The chain combines TRBV5-1 with TRBJ2-7; tentative D call: TRBD1 (5 bases). From germline, CDR1 is SGHRS and CDR2 YFSETQ. Trimming stripped 0 bases from V and 3 bases from J, with 13 bases between. This CDR3 spans 15 amino acids. The CDR3 DNA sequence: TGCGCCAGCAGCTTGGAGTCGTCAGGGTTCTACGAGCAGTACTTC. The encoded protein is CASSLESSGFYEQYF.

In nucleotides, the CDR3 is TGTGCCAGCAGCTTACAGGCAGGGAAGTCGTACGAGCATTTT. Protein product: CASSLQAGKSYEHF. The chain uses TRBV7-2 and TRBJ1-5; perhaps TRBD1 as D (5 bases). The germline CDR1 and CDR2 sequences are SGHTA and FQGNSA. Trimming left V 2 bases short and J 14 bases short, with 19 bases between. The CDR3 runs 14 residues.

This clonotype was counted ten times or more. The chain employs TRBV20-1 and TRBJ2-7; 11 bases fit TRBD1. The CDR3 is 13 residues long. CDR1 and CDR2 from the germline V gene are DFQATT and SNEGSKA (reference sequence). Trimming removed 6 bases from V and 4 bases from J; junction bases left unmatched: 5. CDR3 region: CSARTGGSYEQYF. CDR3 DNA: TGCAGTGCGAGGACAGGGGGCAGTTACGAGCAGTACTTC.